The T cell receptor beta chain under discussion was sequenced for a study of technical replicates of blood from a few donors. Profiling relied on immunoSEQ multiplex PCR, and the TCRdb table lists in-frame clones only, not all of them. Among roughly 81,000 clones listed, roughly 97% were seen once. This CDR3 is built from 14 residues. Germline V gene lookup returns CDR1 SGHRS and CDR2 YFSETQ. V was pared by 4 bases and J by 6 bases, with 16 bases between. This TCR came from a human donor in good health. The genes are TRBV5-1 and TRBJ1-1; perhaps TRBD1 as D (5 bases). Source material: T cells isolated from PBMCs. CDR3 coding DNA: TGCGCCAGCAGCAGGACTAACCTAGGGGCTGAAGCTTTCTTT. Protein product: CASSRTNLGAEAFF.